The next 10 T cell receptor beta chains were all read from a single sample in a study of blood T cell repertoires in COVID-19. Produced via immunoSEQ multiplex PCR; TCRdb's table is partial and in-frame only. The repertoire has approximately 210,000 clones, more than 75% of them found once; the top ten carry around 16%. The sequencing sample was made of PBMCs or T cells enriched from blood (not recorded which). Receptors were obtained from a woman aged 45-65 years with acute COVID-19.

CDR3 sequence reads: CASSPGTATNEKLFF. The CDR3 coding sequence is TGCGCCAGCAGCCCCGGGACAGCAACTAATGAAAAACTGTTTTTT. V is TRBV4-1 and J is TRBJ1-4; 7 bases agree with TRBD1. The V segment lost 4 bases and the J segment 0 bases; nucleotides outside the gene matches: 2. Looked up from germline, CDR1 is MGHRA and CDR2 is YSYEKL. CDR3 length equals 15 residues.

This clone showed up just a few times. The chain uses TRBV28 and TRBJ1-6; 8 nucleotides line up with TRBD1. V shed 6 bases, J shed 9 bases, and the junction held 13 bases outside the gene matches. The CDR3 totals 16 residues. Germline V gives CDR1 MDHEN, CDR2 SYDVKM. The CDR3 sequence: CASSGRRTGSGSPLHF. In DNA form, the CDR3 reads TGTGCCAGCAGCGGACGTCGGACAGGGTCGGGTTCACCCCTCCACTTT.

This clone was counted a few times. The rearrangement joins TRBV7-3 to TRBJ1-5; 8 bases match TRBD1. This CDR3 contains 16 residues. Per germline, CDR1 SGHTA and CDR2 FQGTGA. V lost 2 bases, J lost 5 bases, and 8 bases stayed unmatched. In DNA form, the CDR3 reads TGTGCCAGCAGCTTATTGACAGGGGCAGGGGATCAGCCCCAGCATTTT. Amino acids: CASSLLTGAGDQPQHF.

The chain uses TRBV19 and TRBJ1-2, with TRBD1 as a possible D gene (5 bases). The V gene lost 6 bases and the J gene lost 5 bases, with 19 bases spanning the gap. This CDR3 has 15 residues. Germline CDR1 is LNHDA and CDR2 is SQIVND (reference sequence). For the CDR3, the DNA is TGTGCCAGTAGATACTCCAGGGCAGCCTCATATGGCTACACCTTC. Protein: CASRYSRAASYGYTF.

The chain couples TRBV6-5 to TRBJ2-1; weak D call: TRBD2 (6 bases). The germline CDR1 and CDR2 sequences are MNHEY and SVGAGI. Trimming took off 1 base at V and 9 bases at J, with 16 bases between the two ends. This CDR3 has 15 amino acids. This CDR3 reads CASSYLGREDIEQFF. Written as DNA, the CDR3 is TGTGCCAGCAGTTACTTGGGCAGGGAGGATATTGAGCAGTTCTTC.

The chain recombines TRBV18 with TRBJ1-3; D perhaps matches TRBD1 (6 bases). Germline CDR1 KGHSH, CDR2 LQKENI. CDR3 length: 16 residues. V lost 1 base and J lost 1, with 11 bases in between. The CDR3 region is CASSPLGGASGNTIYF. For the CDR3, the DNA is TGTGCCAGCTCACCACTTGGGGGGGCATCTGGAAACACCATATATTTT.

The CDR3 is CASGGSDYNSPLHF. The CDR3 DNA is TGTGCCTCCGGGGGGTCCGACTATAATTCACCCCTCCACTTT. The rearrangement joins TRBV2 to TRBJ1-6; a possible D gene is TRBD1 (5 bases). Germline lookup yields CDR1 SNHLY and CDR2 FYNNEI. Trimming stripped 11 bases from V and 3 bases from J, with 14 bases between. There are 14 residues in the CDR3. The full variable domain, in which reference TRBV2 and TRBJ1-6 provide the parts outside the CDR3, is EPEVTQTPSHQVTQMGQEVILRCVPISNHLYFYWYRQILGQKVEFLVSFYNNEISEKSEIFDDQFSVERPDGSNFTLKIRSTKLEDSAMYFCASGGSDYNSPLHFGNGTRLTVT.

This clone was seen only a few times. The chain employs TRBV28 and TRBJ1-1; TRBD1 agrees at 8 bases. The CDR3 consists of 12 residues. Germline CDR1 and CDR2: MDHEN and SYDVKM. V lost 6 bases to trimming and J lost 9 bases; unmatched junction nucleotides: 6. For the CDR3, the DNA is TGTGCCAGCAGCCCCAGACAGGGGAAAGCTTTCTTT. Protein product: CASSPRQGKAFF.

The chain is built from TRBV19 and TRBJ1-1, with unresolved D. This CDR3 region has 13 residues. The germline V gene has CDR1 LNHDA and CDR2 SQIVND (reference sequence). Trimming shortened V by 3 bases and J by 3 bases, and 8 bases separated the two germline ends. The CDR3 is CASSIREDTEAFF. The CDR3 DNA follows: TGTGCCAGTAGTATCCGGGAGGACACTGAAGCTTTCTTT.

The V gene is TRBV5-5, the J gene TRBJ1-1, with 7 bases fitting TRBD1. The CDR3 is 15 amino acids. Germline V CDR1 and CDR2: SGHKS, YYEKEE (reference sequence). Losses at the gene ends were 4 bases for V and 1 base for J; bases not matched to a gene: 7. CDR3 sequence reads: CASSPGTAENTEAFF. The CDR3 region has the DNA TGTGCCAGCAGCCCCGGGACAGCCGAGAACACTGAAGCTTTCTTT.